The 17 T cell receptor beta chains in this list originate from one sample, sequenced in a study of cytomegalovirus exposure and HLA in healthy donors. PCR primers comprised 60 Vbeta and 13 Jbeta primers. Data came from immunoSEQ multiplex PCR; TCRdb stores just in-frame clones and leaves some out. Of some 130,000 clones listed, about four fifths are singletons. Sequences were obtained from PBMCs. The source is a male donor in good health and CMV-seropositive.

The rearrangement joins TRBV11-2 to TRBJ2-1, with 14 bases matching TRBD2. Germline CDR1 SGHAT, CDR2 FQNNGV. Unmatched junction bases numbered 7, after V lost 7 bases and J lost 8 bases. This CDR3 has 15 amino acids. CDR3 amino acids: CASTFGTSGSYEQFF. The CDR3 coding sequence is TGTGCCAGCACCTTCGGGACTAGCGGGAGCTATGAGCAGTTCTTC.

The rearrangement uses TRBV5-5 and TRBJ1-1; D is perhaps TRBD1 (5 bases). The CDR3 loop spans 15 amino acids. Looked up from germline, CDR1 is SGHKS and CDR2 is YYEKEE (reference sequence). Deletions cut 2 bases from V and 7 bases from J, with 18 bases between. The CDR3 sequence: CASSFSGTPGGEAFF. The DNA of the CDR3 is TGTGCCAGCAGCTTCTCAGGGACCCCCGGGGGTGAAGCTTTCTTT.

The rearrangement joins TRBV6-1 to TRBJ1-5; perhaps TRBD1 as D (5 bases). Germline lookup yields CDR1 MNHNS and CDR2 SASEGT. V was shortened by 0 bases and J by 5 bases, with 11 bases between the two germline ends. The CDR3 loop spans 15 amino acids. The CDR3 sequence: CASSEAGGVYQPQHF. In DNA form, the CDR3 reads TGTGCCAGCAGTGAAGCGGGGGGGGTCTATCAGCCCCAGCATTTT.

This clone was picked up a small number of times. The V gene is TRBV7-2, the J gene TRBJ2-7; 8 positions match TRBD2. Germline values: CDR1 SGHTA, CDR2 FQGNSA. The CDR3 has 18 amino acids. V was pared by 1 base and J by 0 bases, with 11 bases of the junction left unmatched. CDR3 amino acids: CASSLGASGLTSSYEQYF. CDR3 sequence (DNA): TGTGCCAGCAGCTTAGGGGCTAGCGGGTTGACGAGCTCCTACGAGCAGTACTTC.

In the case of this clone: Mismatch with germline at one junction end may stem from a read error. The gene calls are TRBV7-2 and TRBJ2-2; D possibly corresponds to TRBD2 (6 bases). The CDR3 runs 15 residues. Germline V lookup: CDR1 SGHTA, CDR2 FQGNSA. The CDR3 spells CASSLETLSTGGLFF. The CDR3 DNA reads TGTGCCAGCAGCTTAGAAACATTGTCGACCGGGGGGCTGTTTTTT.

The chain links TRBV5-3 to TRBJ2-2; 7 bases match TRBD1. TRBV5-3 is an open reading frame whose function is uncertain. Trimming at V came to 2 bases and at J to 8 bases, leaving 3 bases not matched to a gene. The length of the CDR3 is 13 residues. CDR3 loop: CARSFPGQGELFF. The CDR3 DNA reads TGTGCCAGAAGCTTCCCGGGACAGGGGGAGCTGTTTTTT.

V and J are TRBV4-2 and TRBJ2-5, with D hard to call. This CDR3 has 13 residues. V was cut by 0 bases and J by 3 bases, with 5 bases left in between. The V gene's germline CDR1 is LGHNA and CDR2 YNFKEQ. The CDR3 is CASSQEEEETQYF. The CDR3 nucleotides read TGTGCCAGCAGCCAAGAAGAGGAAGAGACCCAGTACTTC.

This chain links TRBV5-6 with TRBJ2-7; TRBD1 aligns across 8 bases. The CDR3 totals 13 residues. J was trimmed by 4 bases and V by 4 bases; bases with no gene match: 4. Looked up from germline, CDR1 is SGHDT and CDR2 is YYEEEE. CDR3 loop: CASSQGAPYEQYF. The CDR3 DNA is TGTGCCAGCAGCCAGGGGGCGCCGTACGAGCAGTACTTC. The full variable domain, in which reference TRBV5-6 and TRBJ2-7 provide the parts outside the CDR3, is DAGVTQSPTHLIKTRGQQVTLRCSPKSGHDTVSWYQQALGQGPQFIFQYYEEEERQRGNFPDRFSGHQFPNYSSELNVNALLLGDSALYLCASSQGAPYEQYFGPGTRLTVT.

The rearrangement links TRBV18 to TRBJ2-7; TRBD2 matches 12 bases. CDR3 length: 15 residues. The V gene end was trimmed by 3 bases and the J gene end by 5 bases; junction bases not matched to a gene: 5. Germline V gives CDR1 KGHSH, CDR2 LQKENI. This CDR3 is CASSPGLAGRNEQYF. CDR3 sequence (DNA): TGTGCCAGCTCACCCGGACTAGCGGGACGGAACGAGCAGTACTTC.

CDR3 loop: CASSLVPDRGTKNTF. In DNA, the CDR3 is TGTGCCAGCAGCTTGGTACCGGACAGGGGAACCAAAAACACCTTC. The V call is TRBV5-4, the J call TRBJ1-2; 9 positions match TRBD1. The V and J ends lost 0 bases and 12 bases, in that order; junction bases with no gene match: 12. Germline CDR1 reads SGHNT; CDR2 reads YYREEE (reference sequence). This CDR3 has 15 amino acids.

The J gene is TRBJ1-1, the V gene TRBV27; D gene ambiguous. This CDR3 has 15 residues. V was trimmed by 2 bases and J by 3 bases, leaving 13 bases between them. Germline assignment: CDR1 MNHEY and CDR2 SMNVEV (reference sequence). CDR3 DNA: TGTGCCAGCAGTTTAGGCTCGGGTTACGACACTGAAGCTTTCTTT. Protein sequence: CASSLGSGYDTEAFF.

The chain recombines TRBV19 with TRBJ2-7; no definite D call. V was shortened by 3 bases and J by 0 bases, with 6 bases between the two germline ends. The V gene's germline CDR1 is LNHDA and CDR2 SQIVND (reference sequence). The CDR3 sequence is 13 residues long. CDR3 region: CASSMAGSYEQYF. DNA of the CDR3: TGTGCCAGTAGTATGGCAGGCTCCTACGAGCAGTACTTC. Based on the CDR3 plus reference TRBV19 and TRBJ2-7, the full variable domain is DGGITQSPKYLFRKEGQNVTLSCEQNLNHDAMYWYRQDPGQGLRLIYYSQIVNDFQKGDIAEGYSVSREKKESFPLTVTSAQKNPTAFYLCASSMAGSYEQYFGPGTRLTVT.

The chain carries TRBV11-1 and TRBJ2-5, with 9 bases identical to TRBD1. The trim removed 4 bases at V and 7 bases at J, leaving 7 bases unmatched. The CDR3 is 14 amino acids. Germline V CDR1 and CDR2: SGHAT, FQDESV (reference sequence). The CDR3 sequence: CASSSGQGIGTQYF. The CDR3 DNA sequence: TGTGCCAGCAGCTCTGGACAGGGGATCGGGACCCAGTACTTC.

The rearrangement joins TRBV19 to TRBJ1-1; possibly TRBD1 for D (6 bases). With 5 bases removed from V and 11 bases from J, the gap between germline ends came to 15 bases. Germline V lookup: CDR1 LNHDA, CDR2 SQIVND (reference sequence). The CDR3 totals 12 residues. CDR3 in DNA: TGTGCCAGTAGTCAACAGGGTGGAGAGGCTTTCTTT. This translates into CASSQQGGEAFF.

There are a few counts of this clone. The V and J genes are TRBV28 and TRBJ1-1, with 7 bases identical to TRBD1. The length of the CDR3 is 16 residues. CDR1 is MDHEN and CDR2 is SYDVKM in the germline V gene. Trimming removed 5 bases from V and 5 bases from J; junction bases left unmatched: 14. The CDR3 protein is CASSPLDVRGVTEAFF. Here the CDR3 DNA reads TGTGCCAGCAGTCCTCTTGACGTCAGGGGGGTTACTGAAGCTTTCTTT.

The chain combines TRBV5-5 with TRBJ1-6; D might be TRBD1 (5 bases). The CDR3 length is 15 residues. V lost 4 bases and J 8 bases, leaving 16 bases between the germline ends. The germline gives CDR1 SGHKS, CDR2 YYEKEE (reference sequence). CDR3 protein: CASSPRANSDSPLHF. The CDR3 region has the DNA TGTGCCAGCAGCCCCAGGGCCAACTCGGATTCACCCCTCCACTTT.

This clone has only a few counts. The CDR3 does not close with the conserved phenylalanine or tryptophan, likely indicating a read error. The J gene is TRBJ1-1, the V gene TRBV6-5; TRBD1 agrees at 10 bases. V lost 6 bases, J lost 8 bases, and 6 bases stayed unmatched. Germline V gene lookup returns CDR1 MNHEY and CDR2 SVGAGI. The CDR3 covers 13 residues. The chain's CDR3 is CASRFDRGLEAFL. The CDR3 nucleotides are TGTGCCAGCAGATTTGACAGGGGGCTAGAAGCTTTCCTT.